The 14 T cell receptor beta chains listed next were all sequenced from one sample in a study of identical twins. MiXCR was run by TCRdb on the 5' RACE reads, yielding one entry per CDR3 protein. The data hold some 1,700,000 distinct CDR3 sequences, with more than 30% observed a single time. The sequenced sample consisted of cord blood. Every receptor here comes from a newborn girl in good health.

V usage is TRBV2 and J usage is TRBJ2-1, with 9 bases lining up with TRBD2. The germline CDR1 and CDR2 sequences are SNHLY and FYNNEI. CDR3 length: 17 residues. J gave up 1 base and V 6 bases, and 10 bases lay outside the gene matches. CDR3: CASRVGSGGSSYNEQFF. Here the CDR3 DNA reads TGTGCCAGCAGGGTCGGTAGCGGGGGCTCGTCCTACAATGAGCAGTTCTTC.

This clonotype was observed a single time. The chain recombines TRBV30 with TRBJ1-5; no definite D call. V was cut by 1 base and J by 3 bases, with 4 bases left in between. Germline V gene data show CDR1 as GTSNPN and CDR2 as SVGIG (reference sequence). The CDR3 is 12 residues long. The CDR3 nucleotides are TGTGCCTGGAGTGACTTCAATCAGCCCCAGCATTTT. This sequence encodes CAWSDFNQPQHF.

The chain combines TRBV6-1 with TRBJ1-5; D possibly corresponds to TRBD1 (6 bases). The CDR3 runs to 19 residues. V was cut by 4 bases and J by 6 bases, with 28 bases left in between. Germline CDR1 is MNHNS and CDR2 is SASEGT. This chain's CDR3 is CASSVGAAGGRAYRQPQHF. Written as DNA, the CDR3 is TGTGCCAGCAGTGTTGGGGCCGCCGGGGGCCGTGCGTACCGTCAGCCCCAGCATTTT.

The rearrangement uses TRBV5-1 and TRBJ1-2; 9 bases fit TRBD1. This CDR3 comprises 16 residues. V shed 2 bases, J shed 6 bases, and the junction held 11 bases outside the gene matches. Germline V CDR1 and CDR2: SGHRS, YFSETQ. The CDR3 coding sequence is TGCGCCAGCAGCTTAAGGTCGGGACAGGGTTGGGATGGCTACACCTTC. Encoded protein: CASSLRSGQGWDGYTF.

This clonotype has at least ten counts. This chain links TRBV12-3 or TRBV12-4 with TRBJ2-4; 7 bases are shared with TRBD1. The CDR3 loop spans 13 amino acids. With V trimmed by 8 bases and J by 6 bases, 7 bases remained unmatched. The CDR3 DNA follows: TGTGCCAGCTCTCGACAGGGCCCAAACATTCAGTACTTC. Translation gives CASSRQGPNIQYF.

The chain links TRBV28 to TRBJ2-2, with a tentative D call TRBD2 (5 bases). V was shortened by 5 bases and J by 3 bases, with 10 bases between the two germline ends. This CDR3 comprises 14 residues. Per germline, CDR1 MDHEN and CDR2 SYDVKM. CDR3 loop: CASSPSQDTGELFF. The CDR3 nucleotides are TGTGCCAGCAGTCCTAGCCAAGACACCGGGGAGCTGTTTTTT.

Notes on this clonotype: This clone may be a read error of a much larger clone one base away. This rearrangement joins TRBV5-1 to TRBJ2-5; D unresolved. CDR3 size: 13 residues. Germline lookup yields CDR1 SGHRS and CDR2 YFSETQ. Trimming pared 3 bases from V and 4 bases from J, leaving 10 bases between. CDR3 loop: CASSSTHRETQYF. The DNA of the CDR3 is TGCGCCAGCAGCTCGACTCACCGAGAGACCCAGTACTTC.

This chain links TRBV7-9 with TRBJ2-1, with 7 bases fitting TRBD2. The CDR3 runs 17 residues. V gave up 5 bases and J gave up 3 bases; unmatched junction bases: 13. The V gene's germline CDR1 is SEHNR and CDR2 FQNEAQ (reference sequence). The CDR3 sequence: CASSPVWPSGDYNEQFF. The CDR3 region has the DNA TGTGCCAGCAGCCCCGTTTGGCCTAGCGGAGACTACAATGAGCAGTTCTTC.

This clonotype was recorded at least ten times. The chain links TRBV9 to TRBJ1-1; 7 bases match TRBD1. Germline V lookup: CDR1 SGDLS, CDR2 YYNGEE. V lost 7 bases, J lost 0 bases, and 9 bases stayed unmatched. CDR3 length: 15 residues. As DNA, the CDR3 is TGTGCCAGCTCACCAAGGACAGGACTGAACACTGAAGCTTTCTTT. Translation gives CASSPRTGLNTEAFF.

The chain recombines TRBV24-1 with TRBJ2-5; TRBD1 might be the D (5 bases). V shed 1 base and J shed 11 bases, with 19 bases lying between them. CDR3 length equals 15 residues. Germline lookup yields CDR1 KGHDR and CDR2 SFDVKD. CDR3 sequence: CATSDLGAGMNEQYF. DNA of the CDR3: TGTGCCACCAGTGATTTAGGGGCAGGGATGAATGAGCAGTACTTC.

This clonotype was recorded a few times. This CDR3 reads CASSFDSFNEKLFF. CDR3 sequence (DNA): TGTGCCAGCAGCTTCGACAGTTTTAATGAAAAACTGTTTTTT. V gene TRBV7-9 combines with J gene TRBJ1-4, with D maybe TRBD1 (5 bases). Germline values: CDR1 SEHNR, CDR2 FQNEAQ (reference sequence). Trimming stripped 3 bases from V and 4 bases from J, with 9 bases between. The length of the CDR3 is 14 residues.

This clonotype was seen only a few times. The rearrangement links TRBV10-2 to TRBJ2-7; 7 positions agree with TRBD1. Germline CDR1 is WSHSY and CDR2 is SAAADI. CDR3 size: 14 residues. The junction had 10 bases not matched to a gene; V was cut back by 7 bases and J by 4 bases. The CDR3 loop is CASKHRGKLYEQYF. In DNA, the CDR3 is TGCGCCAGCAAACACAGGGGCAAGCTTTACGAGCAGTACTTC.

This sequence joins TRBV5-1 and TRBJ2-1; TRBD2 aligns across 8 bases. CDR1 is SGHRS and CDR2 is YFSETQ in the germline V gene. V was clipped by 5 bases and J by 10 bases; unmatched bases: 8. The CDR3 has 13 residues. CDR3: CASSSGTFYEQFF. The CDR3 nucleotides are TGCGCCAGCAGTAGCGGGACCTTCTACGAGCAGTTCTTC.

The chain recombines TRBV27 with TRBJ2-3, with TRBD2 matching over 7 bases. CDR3 length: 16 amino acids. Losses at the gene ends were 5 bases for V and 2 bases for J; bases not matched to a gene: 10. The V gene's germline CDR1 is MNHEY and CDR2 SMNVEV (reference sequence). The chain's CDR3 is CASSPKLAEITDTQYF. The CDR3 DNA is TGTGCCAGCAGTCCTAAGCTAGCGGAGATCACAGATACGCAGTATTTT.